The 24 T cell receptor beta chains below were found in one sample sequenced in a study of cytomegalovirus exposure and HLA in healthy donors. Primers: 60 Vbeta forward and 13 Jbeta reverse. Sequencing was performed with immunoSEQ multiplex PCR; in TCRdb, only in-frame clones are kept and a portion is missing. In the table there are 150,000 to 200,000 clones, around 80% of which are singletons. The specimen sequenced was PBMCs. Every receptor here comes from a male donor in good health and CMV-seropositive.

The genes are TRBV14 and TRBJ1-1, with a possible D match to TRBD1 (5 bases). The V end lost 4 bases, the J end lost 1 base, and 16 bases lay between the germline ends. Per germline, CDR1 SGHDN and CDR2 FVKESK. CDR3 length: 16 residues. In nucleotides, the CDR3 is TGTGCCAGCAGCCCCTTGGTCAGGGCCGGGAACACTGAAGCTTTCTTT. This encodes CASSPLVRAGNTEAFF.

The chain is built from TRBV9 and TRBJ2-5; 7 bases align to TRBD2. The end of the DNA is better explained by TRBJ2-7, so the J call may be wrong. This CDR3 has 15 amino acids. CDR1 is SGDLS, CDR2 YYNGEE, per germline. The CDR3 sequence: CASSVDSGVYYEQYF. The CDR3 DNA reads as TGTGCCAGCAGCGTAGACAGCGGGGTGTACTACGAGCAGTACTTC.

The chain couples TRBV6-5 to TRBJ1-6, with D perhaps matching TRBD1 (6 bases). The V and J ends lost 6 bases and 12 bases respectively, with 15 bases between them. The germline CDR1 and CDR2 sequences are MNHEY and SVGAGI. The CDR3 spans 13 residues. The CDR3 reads CASSAGTKIPLHF. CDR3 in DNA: TGTGCCAGCAGCGCCGGGACAAAAATACCCCTCCACTTT.

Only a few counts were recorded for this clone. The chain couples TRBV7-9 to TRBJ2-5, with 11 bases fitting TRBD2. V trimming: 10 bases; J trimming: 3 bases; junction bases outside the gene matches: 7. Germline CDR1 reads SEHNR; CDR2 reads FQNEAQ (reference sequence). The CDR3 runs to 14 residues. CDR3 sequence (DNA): TGTGCCACCATCAAGGGACTAGCGGAAGAGACCCAGTACTTC. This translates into CATIKGLAEETQYF.

The CDR3 spells CASSLSRNTIYF. Here the CDR3 DNA reads TGTGCCAGCAGCCTTAGTCGAAACACCATATATTTT. V gene TRBV14 combines with J gene TRBJ1-3; D gene unclear. V was clipped by 4 bases and J by 5 bases, with 6 bases between them. Germline CDR1 is SGHDN and CDR2 is FVKESK. The CDR3 has 12 residues.

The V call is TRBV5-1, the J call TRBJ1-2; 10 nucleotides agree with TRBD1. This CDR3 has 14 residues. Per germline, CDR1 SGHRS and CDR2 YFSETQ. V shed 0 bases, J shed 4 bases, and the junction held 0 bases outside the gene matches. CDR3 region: CASSLGDRGYGYTF. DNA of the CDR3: TGCGCCAGCAGCTTGGGGGACAGGGGCTATGGCTACACCTTC.

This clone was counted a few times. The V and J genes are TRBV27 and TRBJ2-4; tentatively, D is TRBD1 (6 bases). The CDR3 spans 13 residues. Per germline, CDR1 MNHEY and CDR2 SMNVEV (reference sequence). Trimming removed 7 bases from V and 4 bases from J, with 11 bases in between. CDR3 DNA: TGTGCCAGCACCGGGCAGGGGAAAAACATTCAGTACTTC. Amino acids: CASTGQGKNIQYF.

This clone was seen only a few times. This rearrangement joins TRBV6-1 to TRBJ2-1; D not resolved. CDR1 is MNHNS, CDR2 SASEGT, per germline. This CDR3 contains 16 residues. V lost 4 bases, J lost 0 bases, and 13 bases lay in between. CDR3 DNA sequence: TGTGCCAGCAGTGGAGTCTCGTTAAGCTCCTACAATGAGCAGTTCTTC. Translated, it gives CASSGVSLSSYNEQFF.

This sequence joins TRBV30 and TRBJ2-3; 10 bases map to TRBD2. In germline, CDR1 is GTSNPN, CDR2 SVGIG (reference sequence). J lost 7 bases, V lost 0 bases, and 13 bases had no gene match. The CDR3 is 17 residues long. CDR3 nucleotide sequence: TGTGCCTGGAGTGTAAATTTGTCTAGCGGGAGATGGAATACGCAGTATTTT. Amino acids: CAWSVNLSSGRWNTQYF.

CDR3 DNA: TGTGCCACTCGGACAGAGTACAATGAGCAGTTCTTC. Translation gives CATRTEYNEQFF. The chain joins TRBV25-1 to TRBJ2-1; weak D call: TRBD1 (6 bases). Trimming removed 10 bases from V and 4 bases from J, with 11 bases in between. The length of the CDR3 is 12 residues. CDR1 is MGHDK, CDR2 SYGVNS, per germline.

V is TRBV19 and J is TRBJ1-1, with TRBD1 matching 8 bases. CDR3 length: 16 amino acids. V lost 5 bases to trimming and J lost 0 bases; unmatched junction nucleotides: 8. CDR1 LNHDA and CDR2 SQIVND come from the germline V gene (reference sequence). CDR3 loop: CASSPDRGGMNTEAFF. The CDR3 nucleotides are TGTGCCAGTAGTCCTGACAGGGGAGGGATGAACACTGAAGCTTTCTTT.

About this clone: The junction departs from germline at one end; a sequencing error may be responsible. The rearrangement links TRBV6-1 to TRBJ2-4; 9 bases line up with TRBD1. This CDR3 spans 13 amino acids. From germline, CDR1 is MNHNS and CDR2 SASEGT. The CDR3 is CASRGQGALEVDF. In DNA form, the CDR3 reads TGTGCCAGCAGGGGACAGGGTGCATTAGAAGTGGACTTC.

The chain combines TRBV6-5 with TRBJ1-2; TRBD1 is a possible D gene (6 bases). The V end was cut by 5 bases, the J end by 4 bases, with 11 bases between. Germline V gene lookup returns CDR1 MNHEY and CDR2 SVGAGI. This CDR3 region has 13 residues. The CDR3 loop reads CASSPVGGYGYTF. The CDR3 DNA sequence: TGTGCCAGCAGTCCCGTAGGGGGCTATGGCTACACCTTC.

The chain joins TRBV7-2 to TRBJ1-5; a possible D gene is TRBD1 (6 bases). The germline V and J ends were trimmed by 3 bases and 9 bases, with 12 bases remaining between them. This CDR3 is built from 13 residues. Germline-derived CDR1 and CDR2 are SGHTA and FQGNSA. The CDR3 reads CASSFGGGRPQHF. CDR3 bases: TGTGCCAGCAGCTTTGGGGGGGGCAGGCCCCAGCATTTT.

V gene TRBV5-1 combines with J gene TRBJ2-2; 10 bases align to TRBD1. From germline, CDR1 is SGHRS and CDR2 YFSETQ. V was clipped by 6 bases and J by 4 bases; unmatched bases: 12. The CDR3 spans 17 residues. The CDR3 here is CASNFLGRDRGTGELFF. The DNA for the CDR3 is TGCGCCAGCAACTTTCTTGGTAGGGACAGGGGCACCGGGGAGCTGTTTTTT.

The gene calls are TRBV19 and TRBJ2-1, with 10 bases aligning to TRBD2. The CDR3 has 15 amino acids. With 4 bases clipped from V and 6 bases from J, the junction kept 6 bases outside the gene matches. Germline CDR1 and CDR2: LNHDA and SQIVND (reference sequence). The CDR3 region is CASSTGTSARNEQFF. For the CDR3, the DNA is TGTGCCAGTAGTACCGGGACTAGCGCTCGCAATGAGCAGTTCTTC.

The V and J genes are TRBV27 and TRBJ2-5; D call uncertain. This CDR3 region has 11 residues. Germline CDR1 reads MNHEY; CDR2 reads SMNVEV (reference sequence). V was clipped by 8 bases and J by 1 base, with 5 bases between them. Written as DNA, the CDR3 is TGTGCCAGCGCCGGCCAAGAGACCCAGTACTTC. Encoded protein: CASAGQETQYF.

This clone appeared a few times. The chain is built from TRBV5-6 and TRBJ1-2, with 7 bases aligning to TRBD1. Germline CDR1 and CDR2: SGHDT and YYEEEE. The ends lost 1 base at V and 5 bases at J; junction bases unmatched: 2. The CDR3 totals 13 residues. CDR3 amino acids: CASSLTGEYGYTF. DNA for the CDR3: TGTGCCAGCAGCTTGACAGGGGAATATGGCTACACCTTC.

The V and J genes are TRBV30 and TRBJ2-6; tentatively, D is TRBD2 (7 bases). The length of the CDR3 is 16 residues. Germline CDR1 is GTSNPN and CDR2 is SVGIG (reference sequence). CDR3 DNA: TGTGCTTCCGACGCGGGGGCGCTGACTGGGGCCAACGTCCTGACTTTC. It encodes CASDAGALTGANVLTF.

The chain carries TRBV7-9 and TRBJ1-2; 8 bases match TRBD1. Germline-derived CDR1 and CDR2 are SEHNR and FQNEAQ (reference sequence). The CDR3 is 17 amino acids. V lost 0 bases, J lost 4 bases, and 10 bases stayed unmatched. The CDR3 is CASSLALAGGRSYGYTF. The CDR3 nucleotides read TGTGCCAGCAGCTTAGCATTGGCAGGGGGCAGGAGCTATGGCTACACCTTC.

This CDR3 is CASSASGRANTGELFF. In DNA form, the CDR3 reads TGTGCCAGCAGCGCGAGCGGGAGGGCCAACACCGGGGAGCTGTTTTTT. This chain joins TRBV9 and TRBJ2-2, with 10 bases identical to TRBD2. Looked up from germline, CDR1 is SGDLS and CDR2 is YYNGEE. With V trimmed by 3 bases and J by 2 bases, 4 bases remained unmatched. The CDR3 runs 16 residues.

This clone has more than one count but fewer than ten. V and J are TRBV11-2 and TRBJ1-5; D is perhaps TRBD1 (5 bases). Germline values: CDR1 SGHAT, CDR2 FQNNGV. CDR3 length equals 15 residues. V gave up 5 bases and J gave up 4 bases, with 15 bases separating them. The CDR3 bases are TGTGCCAGCAGCCTGGGGGGGACGGGTAATCAGCCCCAGCATTTT. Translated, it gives CASSLGGTGNQPQHF.

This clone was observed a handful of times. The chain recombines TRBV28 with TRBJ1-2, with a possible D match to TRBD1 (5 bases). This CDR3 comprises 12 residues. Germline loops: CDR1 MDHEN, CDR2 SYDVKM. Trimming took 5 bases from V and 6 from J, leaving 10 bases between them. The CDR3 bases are TGTGCCAGCAGTAGTCGGGGGGATGGCTACACCTTC. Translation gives CASSSRGDGYTF.

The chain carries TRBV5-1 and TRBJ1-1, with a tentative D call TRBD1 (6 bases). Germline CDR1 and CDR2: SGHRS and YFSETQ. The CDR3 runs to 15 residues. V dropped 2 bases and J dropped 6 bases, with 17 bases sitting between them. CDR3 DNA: TGCGCCAGCAGCTTAACCAGGCAGGGGATGGCTGAAGCTTTCTTT. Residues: CASSLTRQGMAEAFF.